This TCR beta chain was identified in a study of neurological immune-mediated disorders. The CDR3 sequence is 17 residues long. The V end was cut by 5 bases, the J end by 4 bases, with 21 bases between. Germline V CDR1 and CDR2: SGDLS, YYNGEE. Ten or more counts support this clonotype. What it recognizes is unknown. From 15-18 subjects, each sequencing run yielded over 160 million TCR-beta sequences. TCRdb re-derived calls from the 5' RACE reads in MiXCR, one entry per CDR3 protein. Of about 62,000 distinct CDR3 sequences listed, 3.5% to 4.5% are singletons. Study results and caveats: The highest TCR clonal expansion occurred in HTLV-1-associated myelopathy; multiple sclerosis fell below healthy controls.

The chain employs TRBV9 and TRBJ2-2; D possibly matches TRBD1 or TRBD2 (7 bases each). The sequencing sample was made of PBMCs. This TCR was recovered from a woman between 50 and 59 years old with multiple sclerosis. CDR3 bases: TGTGCCAGCAGAAAAGATGGGAGGGGGCGCGGCACCGGGGAGCTGTTTTTT. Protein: CASRKDGRGRGTGELFF. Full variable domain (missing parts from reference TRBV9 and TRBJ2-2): DSGVTQTPKHLITATGQRVTLRCSPRSGDLSVYWYQQSLDQGLQFLIQYYNGEERAKGNILERFSAQQFPDLHSELNLSSLELGDSALYFCASRKDGRGRGTGELFFGEGSRLTVL.